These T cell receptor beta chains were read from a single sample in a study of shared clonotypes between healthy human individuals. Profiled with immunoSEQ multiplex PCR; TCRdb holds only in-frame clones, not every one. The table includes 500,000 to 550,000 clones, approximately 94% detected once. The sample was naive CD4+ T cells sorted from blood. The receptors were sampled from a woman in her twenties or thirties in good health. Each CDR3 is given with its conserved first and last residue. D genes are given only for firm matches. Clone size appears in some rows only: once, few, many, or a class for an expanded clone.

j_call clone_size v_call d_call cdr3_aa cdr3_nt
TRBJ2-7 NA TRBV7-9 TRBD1 CASSSRTGVTEQYF TGTGCCAGCAGCTCCCGGACAGGGGTGACCGAGCAGTACTTC
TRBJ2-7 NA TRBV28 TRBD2 CASSSGEAGVWEQYF TGTGCCAGCAGCTCCGGGGAAGCGGGGGTTTGGGAGCAGTACTTC
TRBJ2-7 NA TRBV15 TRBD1 CATSRARGQGLSEQYF TGTGCCACCAGCAGAGCCCGGGGACAGGGCCTTTCCGAGCAGTACTTC
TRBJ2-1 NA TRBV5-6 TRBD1 CASSLMGQGVSYNEQFF TGTGCCAGCAGCTTAATGGGCCAGGGGGTTTCCTACAATGAGCAGTTCTTC
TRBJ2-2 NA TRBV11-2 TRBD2 CASSPTSGSGGELFF TGTGCCAGCAGCCCAACCAGCGGGAGTGGCGGGGAGCTGTTTTTT
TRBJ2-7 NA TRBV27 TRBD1 CASSYDRGHEQYF TGTGCCAGCAGTTATGACAGGGGGCATGAGCAGTACTTC
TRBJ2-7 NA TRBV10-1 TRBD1 CASSRQGSSYEQYF TGCGCCAGCAGCCGACAGGGGTCCTCCTACGAGCAGTACTTC
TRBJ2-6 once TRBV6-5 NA CASCRLSGANVLTF TGTGCCAGCTGTCGACTTTCTGGGGCCAACGTCCTGACTTTC
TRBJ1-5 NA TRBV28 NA CASRPPESPQHF TGTGCCAGCAGACCACCCGAAAGTCCCCAGCATTTT
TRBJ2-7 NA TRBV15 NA CATSRDRFRELLYEQYF TGTGCCACCAGCAGAGATCGGTTTCGGGAATTGTTGTACGAGCAGTACTTC
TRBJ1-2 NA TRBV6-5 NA CASSYRNGYGYTF TGTGCCAGCAGTTACAGGAACGGGTATGGCTACACCTTC
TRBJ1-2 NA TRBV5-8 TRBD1 CASSPWTGWSYTF TGTGCCAGCAGCCCATGGACAGGGTGGAGCTACACCTTC
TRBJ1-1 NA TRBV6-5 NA CASSYPPTEAFF TGTGCCAGCAGTTACCCCCCCACTGAAGCTTTCTTT
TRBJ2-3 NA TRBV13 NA CASKNRESTDTQYF TGTGCCAGCAAAAACCGGGAGAGCACAGATACGCAGTATTTT
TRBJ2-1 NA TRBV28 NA CASTGDEQFF TGTGCCAGCACGGGGGATGAGCAGTTCTTC
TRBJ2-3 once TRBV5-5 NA CASSFLISRDTQYF TGTGCCAGCAGCTTTCTTATTTCAAGGGATACGCAGTATTTT
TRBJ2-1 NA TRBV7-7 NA CASSTDQYNEQFF TGTGCCAGCAGCACAGACCAGTACAATGAGCAGTTCTTC
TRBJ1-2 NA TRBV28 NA CASTEGDYYGYTF TGTGCCAGCACCGAGGGGGATTACTATGGCTACACCTTC
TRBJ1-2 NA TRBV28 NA CASSFEGDGYTF TGTGCCAGCAGTTTCGAGGGGGATGGCTACACCTTC
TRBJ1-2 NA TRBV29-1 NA CSVEDHRDGYTF TGCAGCGTTGAAGACCACAGGGATGGCTACACCTTC
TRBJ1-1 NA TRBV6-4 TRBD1 CASSRFRGLDTEAFF TGTGCCAGCAGTAGGTTCAGGGGGCTAGACACTGAAGCTTTCTTT
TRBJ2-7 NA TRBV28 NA CASSFSRSAWQVVIEQYF TGTGCCAGCAGTTTCTCGAGATCTGCCTGGCAGGTGGTGATCGAGCAGTACTTC
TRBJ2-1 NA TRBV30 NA CAWGTPGRDEQFF TGTGCCTGGGGGACACCAGGTCGGGATGAGCAGTTCTTC
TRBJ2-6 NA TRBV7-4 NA CASSGFTSSQSRANVLTF TGTGCCAGCAGCGGTTTTACCAGCTCACAAAGTCGGGCCAACGTCCTGACTTTC
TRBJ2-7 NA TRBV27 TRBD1 CASSSRTGGGEQYF TGTGCCAGCAGTTCAAGGACAGGGGGGGGCGAGCAGTACTTC
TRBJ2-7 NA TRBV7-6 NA CASTPELGAEQYF TGTGCCAGTACGCCAGAGTTGGGAGCAGAGCAGTACTTC
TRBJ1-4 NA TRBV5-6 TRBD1 CASSLYAVDRGVGKLFF TGTGCCAGCAGCTTGTATGCTGTCGACAGGGGCGTGGGAAAACTGTTTTTT
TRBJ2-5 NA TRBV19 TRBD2 CASSIGLAGMETQYF TGTGCCAGTAGTATCGGGCTAGCGGGAATGGAGACCCAGTACTTC
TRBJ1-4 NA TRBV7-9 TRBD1 CASSLAGTGGEKLFF TGTGCCAGCAGCTTAGCCGGGACAGGGGGTGAAAAACTGTTTTTT
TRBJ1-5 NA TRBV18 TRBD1 CASSPRDREGQPQHF TGTGCCAGCTCACCAAGGGACAGGGAGGGTCAGCCCCAGCATTTT
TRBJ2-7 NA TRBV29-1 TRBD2 CSVDLAGGGHEQYF TGCAGCGTTGATCTAGCGGGAGGGGGTCACGAGCAGTACTTC
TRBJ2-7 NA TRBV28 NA CATRRQLSAYEQYF TGTGCCACCAGGCGGCAACTATCCGCTTACGAGCAGTACTTC
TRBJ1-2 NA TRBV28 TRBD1 CASSLGGTGGYGYTF TGTGCCAGCAGTTTAGGCGGGACAGGAGGCTATGGCTACACCTTC
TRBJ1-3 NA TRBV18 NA CASSLQSSGNTIYF TGTGCCAGCTCACTACAGAGCTCTGGAAACACCATATATTTT
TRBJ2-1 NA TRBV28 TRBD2 CASSSRVSSGRADEQFF TGTGCCAGCAGTTCTCGCGTTTCTAGCGGGAGGGCGGATGAGCAGTTCTTC
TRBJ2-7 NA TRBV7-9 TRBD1 CASRQGLNEQYF TGTGCCAGCCGACAGGGTCTCAACGAGCAGTACTTC